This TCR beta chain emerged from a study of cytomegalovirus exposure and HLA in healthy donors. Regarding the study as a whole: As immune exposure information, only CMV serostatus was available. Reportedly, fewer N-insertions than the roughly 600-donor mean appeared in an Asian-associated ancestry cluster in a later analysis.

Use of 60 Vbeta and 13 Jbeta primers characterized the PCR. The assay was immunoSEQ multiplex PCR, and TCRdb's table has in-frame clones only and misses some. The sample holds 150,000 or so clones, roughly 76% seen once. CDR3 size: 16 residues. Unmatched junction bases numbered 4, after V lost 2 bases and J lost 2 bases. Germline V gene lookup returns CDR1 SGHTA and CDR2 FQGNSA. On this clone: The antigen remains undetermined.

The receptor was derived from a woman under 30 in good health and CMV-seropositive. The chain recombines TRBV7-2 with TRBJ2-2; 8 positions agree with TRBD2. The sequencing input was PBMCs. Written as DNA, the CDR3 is TGTGCCAGCAGCTTATACCGGGGGGGAAACACCGGGGAGCTGTTTTTT. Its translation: CASSLYRGGNTGELFF. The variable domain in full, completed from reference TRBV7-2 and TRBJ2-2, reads GAGVSQSPSNKVTEKGKDVELRCDPISGHTALYWYRQSLGQGLEFLIYFQGNSAPDKSGLPSDRFSAERTGGSVSTLTIQRTQQEDSAVYLCASSLYRGGNTGELFFGEGSRLTVL.